One sample yielded the 7 T cell receptor beta chains listed below, sequenced in a study of cytomegalovirus exposure and HLA in healthy donors (TCRdb year 2017). Library preparation used the immunoSEQ multiplex PCR assay. The multiplex PCR relied on a mix of 60 forward primers for TCR Vbeta segments and 13 reverse primers for TCR Jbeta segments. Entries here come from immuneACCESS through TCRdb and include only in-frame sequences with V and J called. Some clones fail to appear in such tables; in the studies checked, an unresolved V gene covers under half of the shortfall, and the cause of the remainder is unknown. The sample has about 130,000 clones on record, around 67% of them singletons. The top ten clonotypes cover roughly 2% of the sample. Sequencing was performed on PBMCs. All receptors come from a woman in her 40s in good health and CMV-seropositive.

V usage is TRBV5-1 and J usage is TRBJ2-3; TRBD1 aligns across 7 bases. V was clipped by 3 bases and J by 4 bases; unmatched bases: 11. CDR1 is SGHRS and CDR2 is YFSETQ in the germline V gene. The CDR3 is 16 residues long. This chain's CDR3 is CASSSNTGTASDTQYF. CDR3 nucleotides: TGCGCCAGCAGCTCGAATACCGGGACAGCTTCAGATACGCAGTATTTT.

This sequence joins TRBV29-1 and TRBJ1-3, with 7 bases fitting TRBD1. Germline assignment: CDR1 SQVTM and CDR2 ANQGSEA. Trimming cost V 6 bases and J 0 bases; bases outside gene matches: 5. This CDR3 has 14 amino acids. CDR3 protein: CSVVTGSSGNTIYF. The CDR3, as DNA: TGCAGCGTCGTGACAGGGAGCTCTGGAAACACCATATATTTT.

This rearrangement joins TRBV2 to TRBJ1-1; TRBD1 might be the D (6 bases). Trimming took off 9 bases at V and 0 bases at J, with 14 bases between the two ends. Germline V gives CDR1 SNHLY, CDR2 FYNNEI. The CDR3 contains 14 residues. The CDR3 reads CASIRTVMNTEAFF. CDR3 DNA: TGTGCCAGTATTCGGACAGTTATGAACACTGAAGCTTTCTTT.

This clone was detected once. The chain has TRBV19 and TRBJ2-1, with 14 bases matching TRBD2. Germline V gives CDR1 LNHDA, CDR2 SQIVND (reference sequence). Losses at the gene ends were 6 bases for V and 12 bases for J; bases not matched to a gene: 10. The CDR3 contains 15 residues. CDR3 sequence: CASRPGTSGSLGQFF. DNA of the CDR3: TGTGCCAGTAGACCTGGGACTAGCGGGAGTCTGGGGCAGTTCTTC.

The chain employs TRBV27 and TRBJ2-1; 9 bases agree with TRBD2. The CDR3 runs 16 residues. The germline V gene encodes CDR1 MNHEY and CDR2 SMNVEV (reference sequence). J lost 7 bases, V lost 3 bases, and 10 bases had no gene match. The chain's CDR3 is CASSLEVAGVGNEQFF. Here the CDR3 DNA reads TGTGCCAGCAGTTTGGAAGTAGCGGGAGTAGGAAATGAGCAGTTCTTC.

This clone was counted a few times. This chain uses TRBV28 with TRBJ1-1; 8 bases match TRBD1. The CDR3 is 14 residues long. From germline, CDR1 is MDHEN and CDR2 SYDVKM. The V gene end was trimmed by 6 bases and the J gene end by 1 base; junction bases not matched to a gene: 4. The CDR3 loop reads CASRGGTGNTEAFF. In DNA, the CDR3 is TGTGCCAGCAGGGGGGGGACAGGGAACACTGAAGCTTTCTTT.

A few counts support this clone. V is TRBV4-3 and J is TRBJ2-5; TRBD2 matches 8 bases. The CDR3 runs 15 residues. V shed 1 base, J shed 6 bases, and the junction held 7 bases outside the gene matches. Germline V lookup: CDR1 LGHNA, CDR2 YSLEER. In DNA form, the CDR3 reads TGCGCCAGCAGCCAAGGGACTAGCCAAGGGCAGACCCAGTACTTC. Its translation is CASSQGTSQGQTQYF.